This T cell receptor (beta chain) derives from a study of blood T cell repertoires in COVID-19. Background on the study: Collection of acute and convalescent COVID-19 samples took place in the United States, Italy and Spain.

As processed by the authors: Amplifying reference gene primers gave estimates of nucleated cell counts. TCRdb keeps only in-frame clones here, not all; method: immunoSEQ multiplex PCR. The V and J calls and clone size come from that table; D and trimming were worked out from the DNA. The table has around 64,000 clones, about nine tenths seen once; the top ten hold approximately 11%. Specimen: peripheral blood. This sequence was found in a woman aged 18-30 years with acute or convalescent COVID-19.

The CDR3 here is CASSGPSPYQNRVTNEKLFF. Written as DNA, the CDR3 is TGTGCCAGCAGCGGCCCAAGTCCCTATCAAAACAGGGTGACTAATGAAAAACTGTTTTTT. The chain has TRBV21-1 and TRBJ1-4; TRBD1, as called in the table, went unchecked against the DNA. TRBV21-1 counts as a pseudogene. The CDR3 covers 20 residues.